This record covers a single T cell receptor (beta chain). V trimming: 4 bases; J trimming: 10 bases; junction bases outside the gene matches: 10. CDR3 size: 16 residues. The germline CDR1 and CDR2 sequences are SGHNT and YYREEE (reference sequence). TCRdb's table, derived via immunoSEQ multiplex PCR, lists solely in-frame clones and lacks some. Of about 120,000 clones listed, 90% were seen once; the top ten hold around 0.8%. The sample originates from a study of T cell clones after liver transplantation. The source material was CD4+ T cells from blood, sampled 12 months after liver transplant. J is TRBJ1-6 and V is TRBV5-4, with TRBD1 matching over 11 bases. This clonotype was obtained from a human patient who received a liver transplant. Part of the T cell pool may stem from the graft donor. The DNA for the CDR3 is TGTGCCAGCAGCCAGGCGGACAGGGGGCGAGGATCACCCCTCCACTTT. Protein product: CASSQADRGRGSPLHF.